These 28 T cell receptor beta chains came from one sample sequenced in a study of shared clonotypes between healthy human individuals. TCRdb keeps only in-frame clones here, not all; method: immunoSEQ multiplex PCR. The repertoire holds over a million clones, with roughly 95% as singletons. The sequencing input was naive CD4+ T cells sorted from blood. The subset: CD45RA+ positively selected. The source is a man aged 25-45 years in good health.

The V call is TRBV9, the J call TRBJ2-5, with 8 bases that match TRBD1. CDR1 is SGDLS and CDR2 is YYNGEE in the germline V gene. The CDR3 covers 17 residues. J was trimmed by 3 bases and V by 0 bases; bases with no gene match: 10. The CDR3 DNA is TGTGCCAGCAGCGTAGACCCCCAGGGGGCTATTGAAGAGACCCAGTACTTC. Its protein is CASSVDPQGAIEETQYF.

A remark on this clone: One end of the junction does not line up with germline, which may come from a read error. The J gene is TRBJ2-3, the V gene TRBV5-5, with D possibly being TRBD2 (6 bases). Germline assignment: CDR1 SGHKS and CDR2 YYEKEE (reference sequence). The CDR3 is made up of 15 amino acids. CDR3 amino acids: CASSQLGLLTDTQYF. The CDR3 bases are TGCGCCAGCAGCCAACTGGGACTTCTCACAGATACGCAGTATTTT.

V usage is TRBV9 and J usage is TRBJ2-2, with TRBD2 matching over 8 bases. The J segment lost 6 bases and the V segment lost 1 base, leaving 8 bases of the junction unmatched. This CDR3 is built from 16 residues. CDR1 and CDR2 (germline): SGDLS, YYNGEE. Here the CDR3 reads CASSVSNGRAPGELFF. The CDR3 bases are TGTGCCAGCAGCGTATCGAACGGGAGGGCCCCCGGGGAGCTGTTTTTT.

A remark on this clone: The sample carries other DNA sequences with the same CDR3. The V and J genes are TRBV20-1 and TRBJ2-1; no reliable D call. The CDR3 spans 10 residues. CDR1 and CDR2 from the germline V gene are DFQATT and SNEGSKA (reference sequence). Trimming took off 0 bases at V and 7 bases at J, with 1 base between the two ends. The CDR3 sequence: CSARENEQFF. CDR3 in DNA: TGCAGTGCTAGAGAAAATGAGCAGTTCTTC.

This rearrangement joins TRBV19 to TRBJ1-3, with 8 positions matching TRBD1. In germline, CDR1 is LNHDA, CDR2 SQIVND (reference sequence). This CDR3 contains 15 residues. V shed 5 bases and J 4 bases; nucleotides not matched to a gene: 7. As DNA, the CDR3 is TGTGCCAGTAGTGTGATCGACAGGGGAGGAAACACCATATATTTT. It codes for CASSVIDRGGNTIYF. Looking up the rest from reference TRBV19 and TRBJ1-3 gives the full variable domain: DGGITQSPKYLFRKEGQNVTLSCEQNLNHDAMYWYRQDPGQGLRLIYYSQIVNDFQKGDIAEGYSVSREKKESFPLTVTSAQKNPTAFYLCASSVIDRGGNTIYFGEGSWLTVV.

The chain combines TRBV18 with TRBJ2-5; D tentatively reads TRBD1 or TRBD2 (6 bases each). Looked up from germline, CDR1 is KGHSH and CDR2 is LQKENI. The V end lost 2 bases, the J end lost 5 bases, and 12 bases lay between the germline ends. The CDR3 runs 14 residues. Written as DNA, the CDR3 is TGTGCCAGCTCACCAACGGGGGCGCGGGAGACCCAGTACTTC. It encodes CASSPTGARETQYF.

The V call is TRBV5-5, the J call TRBJ2-4; perhaps TRBD2 as D (6 bases). V dropped 0 bases and J dropped 0 bases, with 19 bases sitting between them. The CDR3 contains 19 residues. Germline CDR1 reads SGHKS; CDR2 reads YYEKEE (reference sequence). DNA of the CDR3: TGTGCCAGCAGCTTGGGTGCGCGTTCCATGGGACTAGCCAAAAACATTCAGTACTTC. It translates to CASSLGARSMGLAKNIQYF. The variable domain in full, with the rest retrieved from reference TRBV5-5 and TRBJ2-4, is DAGVTQSPTHLIKTRGQQVTLRCSPISGHKSVSWYQQVLGQGPQFIFQYYEKEERGRGNFPDRFSARQFPNYSSELNVNALLLGDSALYLCASSLGARSMGLAKNIQYFGAGTRLSVL.

The chain carries TRBV7-2 and TRBJ2-3; 10 bases align to TRBD2. Per the germline V gene, CDR1 is SGHTA and CDR2 is FQGNSA. The CDR3 extends over 15 amino acids. J lost 6 bases, V lost 4 bases, and 7 bases had no gene match. As DNA, the CDR3 is TGTGCCAGCAGCTCAGCGGGAGGGCCAGGGGATACGCAGTATTTT. Translated: CASSSAGGPGDTQYF. The full variable domain, in which reference TRBV7-2 and TRBJ2-3 provide the parts outside the CDR3, is GAGVSQSPSNKVTEKGKDVELRCDPISGHTALYWYRQSLGQGLEFLIYFQGNSAPDKSGLPSDRFSAERTGGSVSTLTIQRTQQEDSAVYLCASSSAGGPGDTQYFGPGTRLTVL.

This rearrangement joins TRBV27 to TRBJ1-1, with 9 bases that match TRBD1. The V gene's germline CDR1 is MNHEY and CDR2 SMNVEV (reference sequence). The ends lost 5 bases at V and 11 bases at J; junction bases unmatched: 12. The CDR3 extends over 14 amino acids. The chain's CDR3 is CASSPYTGGLWAFF. The CDR3 coding sequence is TGTGCCAGCAGTCCCTATACAGGGGGCCTGTGGGCTTTCTTT.

This clone was recorded only once. The chain uses TRBV10-1 and TRBJ2-1; the match to TRBD2 covers 7 bases. Trimming removed 2 bases from V and 0 bases from J; junction bases left unmatched: 4. CDR3 size: 16 residues. CDR1 is WNHNN, CDR2 SYGVQD, per germline (reference sequence). CDR3 sequence reads: CASSETGGSSYNEQFF. The CDR3 DNA follows: TGCGCCAGCAGTGAGACTGGCGGGAGCTCCTACAATGAGCAGTTCTTC.

The chain has TRBV2 and TRBJ1-3; D remains ambiguous. Trimming took 5 bases from V and 2 from J, leaving 16 bases between them. The length of the CDR3 is 16 residues. The germline V gene encodes CDR1 SNHLY and CDR2 FYNNEI. In DNA form, the CDR3 reads TGTGCCAGCAGTTCCTACCAAGTACGAACTGGAAACACCATATATTTT. Encoded protein: CASSSYQVRTGNTIYF.

The J gene is TRBJ1-5, the V gene TRBV28; a possible D gene is TRBD1 (5 bases). Germline CDR1 reads MDHEN; CDR2 reads SYDVKM. The CDR3 extends over 16 amino acids. V was clipped by 8 bases and J by 6 bases, with 23 bases between them. CDR3 sequence (DNA): TGTGCCAGCCGACTAACAGGTACGGGTTTATCTCAGCCCCAGCATTTT. This codes for CASRLTGTGLSQPQHF.

This chain links TRBV7-6 with TRBJ1-1, with unresolved D. Germline V CDR1 and CDR2: SGHVS, FNYEAQ. Trimming took 2 bases from V and 1 from J, leaving 5 bases between them. This CDR3 is built from 13 residues. CDR3 DNA sequence: TGTGCCAGCAGCTTACTTAGGAACACTGAAGCTTTCTTT. Its protein product is CASSLLRNTEAFF.

The chain couples TRBV7-2 to TRBJ2-7, with D possibly being TRBD2 (5 bases). Trimming took 0 bases from V and 3 from J, leaving 9 bases between them. CDR3 length: 14 residues. CDR1 and CDR2 (germline): SGHTA, FQGNSA. CDR3 region: CASSLAFGDYEQYF. For the CDR3, the DNA is TGTGCCAGCAGCTTAGCGTTCGGGGACTACGAGCAGTACTTC.

The rearrangement joins TRBV2 to TRBJ2-5, with 8 bases that match TRBD1. Germline-derived CDR1 and CDR2 are SNHLY and FYNNEI. The trim removed 2 bases at V and 5 bases at J, leaving 13 bases unmatched. The CDR3 covers 17 residues. The CDR3 sequence is CASSEWSRTGYGETQYF. The CDR3 coding sequence is TGTGCCAGCAGTGAATGGAGTCGGACAGGGTACGGGGAGACCCAGTACTTC. Together with reference TRBV2 and TRBJ2-5, the CDR3 gives the full variable domain: EPEVTQTPSHQVTQMGQEVILRCVPISNHLYFYWYRQILGQKVEFLVSFYNNEISEKSEIFDDQFSVERPDGSNFTLKIRSTKLEDSAMYFCASSEWSRTGYGETQYFGPGTRLLVL.

The chain links TRBV27 to TRBJ1-2; D remains ambiguous. Deletions cut 5 bases from V and 4 bases from J, with 14 bases between. The CDR3 is 14 residues long. The germline gives CDR1 MNHEY, CDR2 SMNVEV (reference sequence). The CDR3 DNA is TGTGCCAGCAGTCTAAAAGGGTCTTCCTATGGCTACACCTTC. Translating gives CASSLKGSSYGYTF.

This sequence joins TRBV7-3 and TRBJ2-2; D gene ambiguous. Germline loops: CDR1 SGHTA, CDR2 FQGTGA. The V gene lost 1 base and the J gene lost 5 bases, with 14 bases spanning the gap. The CDR3 has 16 residues. CDR3 in DNA: TGTGCCAGCAGCTTAATAAACTCCGGTGGGACCGGGGAGCTGTTTTTT. It codes for CASSLINSGGTGELFF.

This chain uses TRBV9 with TRBJ1-5; 8 bases align to TRBD1. Germline V gene sequence: CDR1 SGDLS, CDR2 YYNGEE. This CDR3 is 15 amino acids long. The J segment lost 7 bases and the V segment lost 3 bases, leaving 9 bases of the junction unmatched. The CDR3 loop reads CASSEGTGARQPQHF. The CDR3 nucleotides are TGTGCCAGCAGCGAGGGGACAGGAGCTCGGCAGCCCCAGCATTTT.

The genes are TRBV15 and TRBJ2-1; the D call may be TRBD1 or TRBD2 (7 bases each). Trimming left V 3 bases short and J 7 bases short, with 22 bases between. The CDR3 runs to 17 residues. Germline V lookup: CDR1 LNHNV, CDR2 YYDKDF (reference sequence). The CDR3 DNA sequence: TGTGCCACCAGCAGCCCGAGAGGGGGCGGGAGACCAAATGAGCAGTTCTTC. Translated, it gives CATSSPRGGGRPNEQFF.

The rearrangement joins TRBV11-3 to TRBJ2-7, with D unclear. The V and J ends lost 5 bases and 2 bases respectively, with 13 bases between them. The CDR3 runs 14 residues. Germline V gives CDR1 SGHNT, CDR2 YENEEA. CDR3 residues: CASSPLPGTYEQYF. DNA for the CDR3: TGTGCCAGCAGCCCCCTCCCGGGTACCTACGAGCAGTACTTC.

The chain links TRBV11-1 to TRBJ2-3; tentatively, D is TRBD1 (5 bases). Germline CDR1 and CDR2: SGHAT and FQDESV (reference sequence). The CDR3 has 13 amino acids. The V gene lost 5 bases and the J gene lost 11 bases, with 17 bases spanning the gap. The CDR3 sequence is CASSPQGAPRQYF. As DNA, the CDR3 is TGTGCCAGCAGCCCCCAGGGCGCTCCGAGGCAGTATTTT. The full variable domain, with the rest looked up from reference TRBV11-1 and TRBJ2-3, is EAEVAQSPRYKITEKSQAVAFWCDPISGHATLYWYRQILGQGPELLVQFQDESVVDDSQLPKDRFSAERLKGVDSTLKIQPAELGDSAMYLCASSPQGAPRQYFGPGTRLTVL.

This clone has a handful of counts. V and J are TRBV2 and TRBJ1-1; D remains ambiguous. Trimming removed 6 bases at V and 8 bases at J, with 13 bases between. This CDR3 contains 12 residues. The V gene's germline CDR1 is SNHLY and CDR2 FYNNEI. The CDR3 loop reads CASRTGGPEAFF. CDR3 nucleotide sequence: TGTGCCAGCAGGACCGGTGGACCCGAAGCTTTCTTT.

The chain employs TRBV25-1 and TRBJ1-3; weak D call: TRBD1 (6 bases). The CDR3 has 14 residues. V shed 4 bases and J shed 5 bases, with 12 bases lying between them. The V gene's germline CDR1 is MGHDK and CDR2 SYGVNS. For the CDR3, the DNA is TGTGCCAGCAGTGGACTTGGGGGGCGAAACACCATATATTTT. It codes for CASSGLGGRNTIYF.

The chain links TRBV5-1 to TRBJ2-1, with 7 bases aligning to TRBD2. The CDR3 runs 15 residues. V lost 0 bases to trimming and J lost 4 bases; unmatched junction nucleotides: 4. Germline V gene lookup returns CDR1 SGHRS and CDR2 YFSETQ. CDR3 sequence (DNA): TGCGCCAGCAGCTTGGAGACTAGCAGGTACAATGAGCAGTTCTTC. Translating it yields CASSLETSRYNEQFF.

This chain links TRBV4-3 with TRBJ2-1, with TRBD2 identical over 10 bases. The CDR3 contains 16 residues. J was trimmed by 7 bases and V by 4 bases; bases with no gene match: 10. Germline V gives CDR1 LGHNA, CDR2 YSLEER. CDR3 region: CASSLSLAGVWNEQFF. The DNA for the CDR3 is TGCGCCAGCAGCCTGAGCCTAGCGGGAGTGTGGAATGAGCAGTTCTTC.

The gene calls are TRBV19 and TRBJ1-1, with 9 bases aligning to TRBD1. The CDR3 runs 13 residues. V lost 9 bases and J lost 3; bases outside the gene matches: 5. The germline V gene encodes CDR1 LNHDA and CDR2 SQIVND (reference sequence). DNA for the CDR3: TGTGCCAGCCGGGGACAGGGATACACTGAAGCTTTCTTT. It is translated as CASRGQGYTEAFF. The variable domain in full, with the rest retrieved from reference TRBV19 and TRBJ1-1, is DGGITQSPKYLFRKEGQNVTLSCEQNLNHDAMYWYRQDPGQGLRLIYYSQIVNDFQKGDIAEGYSVSREKKESFPLTVTSAQKNPTAFYLCASRGQGYTEAFFGQGTRLTVV.

The genes are TRBV18 and TRBJ2-1; no reliable D call. The length of the CDR3 is 13 residues. The germline CDR1 and CDR2 sequences are KGHSH and LQKENI. Deletions cut 2 bases from V and 7 bases from J, with 9 bases between. In DNA, the CDR3 is TGTGCCAGCTCACCAGGCGTGGGGAATGAGCAGTTCTTC. It translates to CASSPGVGNEQFF.

The V and J genes are TRBV13 and TRBJ1-1, with a possible D match to TRBD1 (6 bases). Trimming stripped 2 bases from V and 2 bases from J, with 12 bases between. Per the germline V gene, CDR1 is PRHDT and CDR2 is FYEKMQ (reference sequence). The CDR3 spans 15 residues. The CDR3 is CASSLQGHFNTEAFF. The DNA of the CDR3 is TGTGCCAGCAGCTTACAGGGACACTTTAACACTGAAGCTTTCTTT.